This TCR beta chain emerged from a study of liver allograft versus peripheral blood T cells. On the study more broadly: Comparing T cell receptor repertoires in transplanted livers with those in recipients' peripheral blood was part of the design. Study results and limitations: Reportedly, the T cell receptor repertoires inside liver allografts were not the same as those in peripheral blood.

As regards this clonotype: Its specificity is unknown.

This CDR3 has 14 residues. Germline V CDR1 and CDR2: MNHEY, SMNVEV (reference sequence). A single record per CDR3 protein comes from TCRdb applying MiXCR to the reads. The data hold fewer than 15,000 distinct CDR3 sequences, with approximately 17% observed a single time. This receptor was obtained from a human patient who had a liver transplant. Among the T cells, some may be from the graft donor. The rearrangement links TRBV27 to TRBJ1-1, with a tentative D call TRBD1 (5 bases). The J call is in doubt because the DNA end fits TRBJ1-6 better. CDR3 sequence (DNA): TGTGCCAGCAGTTTTAATGTAGGGACCCCACCCCTCCACTTT. Translated, it gives CASSFNVGTPPLHF.